This TCR beta chain was captured by sequencing in a study of cytomegalovirus exposure and HLA in healthy donors. Whole-study findings and limits: With later analysis, a missense DCLRE1C variant became linked to TCR beta V- and J-gene trimming. Most subjects' HLA-A and HLA-B alleles were reportedly predicted from TCR beta sequences.

60 Vbeta and 13 Jbeta primers were used in PCR. TCRdb's table, derived via immunoSEQ multiplex PCR, lists solely in-frame clones and lacks some. The data hold around 100,000 clones, with approximately 82% observed a single time. CDR1 and CDR2 from the germline V gene are SGHAT and FQNNGV. V was shortened by 1 base and J by 8 bases, with 14 bases between the two germline ends. This CDR3 spans 14 amino acids. A word on this clone: Its specificity is unknown.

The gene calls are TRBV11-2 and TRBJ1-2, with TRBD1 as a possible D gene (6 bases). This sequence was found in a man aged 40-49 years in good health and CMV-seronegative. The sample taken for sequencing was PBMCs. This chain's CDR3 is CASSLAQGPDGYTF. CDR3 DNA: TGTGCCAGCAGCTTAGCTCAGGGGCCGGACGGCTACACCTTC.